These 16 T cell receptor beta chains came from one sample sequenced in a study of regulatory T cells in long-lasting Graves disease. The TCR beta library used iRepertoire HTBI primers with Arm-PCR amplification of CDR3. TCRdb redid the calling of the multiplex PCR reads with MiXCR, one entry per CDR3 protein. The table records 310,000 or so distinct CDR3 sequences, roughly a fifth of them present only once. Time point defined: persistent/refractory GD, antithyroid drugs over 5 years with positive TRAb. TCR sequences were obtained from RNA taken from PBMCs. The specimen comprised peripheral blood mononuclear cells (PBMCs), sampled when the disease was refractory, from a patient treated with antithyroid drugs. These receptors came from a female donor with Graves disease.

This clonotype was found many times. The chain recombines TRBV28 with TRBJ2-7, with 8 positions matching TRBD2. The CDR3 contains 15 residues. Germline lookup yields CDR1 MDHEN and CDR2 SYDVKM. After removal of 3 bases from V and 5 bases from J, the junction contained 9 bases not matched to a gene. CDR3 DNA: TGTGCCAGCAGTTTTGGGGCGGGAGGCGGGAACGAGCAGTACTTC. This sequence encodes CASSFGAGGGNEQYF.

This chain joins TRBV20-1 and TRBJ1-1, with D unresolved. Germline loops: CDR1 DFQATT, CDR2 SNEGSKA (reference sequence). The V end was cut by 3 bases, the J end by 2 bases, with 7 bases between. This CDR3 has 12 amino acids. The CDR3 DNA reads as TGCAGTGCTAGTTGGGGAAACACTGAAGCTTTCTTT. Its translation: CSASWGNTEAFF.

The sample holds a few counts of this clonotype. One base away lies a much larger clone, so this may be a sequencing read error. CDR3 sequence reads: CASSLGTGGSGYTF. The CDR3 DNA reads as TGTGCCAGCAGTTTAGGGACAGGGGGCTCTGGCTACACCTTC. This rearrangement joins TRBV27 to TRBJ1-2; 12 nucleotides align to TRBD1. The V segment lost 2 bases and the J segment 7 bases; nucleotides outside the gene matches: 2. The CDR3 runs to 14 residues. Germline-derived CDR1 and CDR2 are MNHEY and SMNVEV (reference sequence).

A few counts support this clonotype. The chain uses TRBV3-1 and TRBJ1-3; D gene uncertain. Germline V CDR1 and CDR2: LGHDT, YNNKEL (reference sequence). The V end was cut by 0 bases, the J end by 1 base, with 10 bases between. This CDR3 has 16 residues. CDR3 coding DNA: TGTGCCAGCAGCCAAGACAGGTTGAAGTCTGGAAACACCATATATTTT. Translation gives CASSQDRLKSGNTIYF. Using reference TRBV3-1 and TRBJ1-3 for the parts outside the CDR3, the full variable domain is DTAVSQTPKYLVTQMGNDKSIKCEQNLGHDTMYWYKQDSKKFLKIMFSYNNKELIINETVPNRFSPKSPDKAHLNLHINSLELGDSAVYFCASSQDRLKSGNTIYFGEGSWLTVV.

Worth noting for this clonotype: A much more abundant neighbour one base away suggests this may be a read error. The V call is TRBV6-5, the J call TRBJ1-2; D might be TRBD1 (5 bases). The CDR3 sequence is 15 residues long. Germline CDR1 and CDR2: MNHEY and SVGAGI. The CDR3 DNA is TGTGCCAGCAGTTACTCCATGGGGCCGTACTATAGCTACACCTTC. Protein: CASSYSMGPYYSYTF.

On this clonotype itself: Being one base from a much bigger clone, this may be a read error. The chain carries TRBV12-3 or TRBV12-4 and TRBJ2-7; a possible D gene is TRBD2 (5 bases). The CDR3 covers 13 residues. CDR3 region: CVSSKDSLYEQYF. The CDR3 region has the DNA TGTGTCAGCAGTAAGGACTCCCTCTACGAGCAGTACTTC.

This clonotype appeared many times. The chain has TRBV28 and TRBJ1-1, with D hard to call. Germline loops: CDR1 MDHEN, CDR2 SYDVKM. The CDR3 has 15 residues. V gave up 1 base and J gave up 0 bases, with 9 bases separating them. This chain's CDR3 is CASSLSIYMNTEAFF. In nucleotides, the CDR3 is TGTGCCAGCAGTTTATCGATCTACATGAACACTGAAGCTTTCTTT. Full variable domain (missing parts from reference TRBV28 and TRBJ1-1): DVKVTQSSRYLVKRTGEKVFLECVQDMDHENMFWYRQDPGLGLRLIYFSYDVKMKEKGDIPEGYSVSREKKERFSLILESASTNQTSMYLCASSLSIYMNTEAFFGQGTRLTVV.

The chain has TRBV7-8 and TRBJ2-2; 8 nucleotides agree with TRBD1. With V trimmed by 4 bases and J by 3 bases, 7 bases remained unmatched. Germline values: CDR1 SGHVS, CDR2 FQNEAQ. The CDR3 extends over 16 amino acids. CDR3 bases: TGTGCCAGCAGCTCCCCCAGGGGGCTCGACACCGGGGAGCTGTTTTTT. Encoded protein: CASSSPRGLDTGELFF.

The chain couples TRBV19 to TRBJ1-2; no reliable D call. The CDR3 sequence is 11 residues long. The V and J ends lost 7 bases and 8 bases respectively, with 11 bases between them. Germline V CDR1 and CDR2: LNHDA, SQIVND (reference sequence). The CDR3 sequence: CASKIGRGYTF. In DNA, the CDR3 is TGTGCCAGTAAGATCGGACGAGGCTACACCTTC.

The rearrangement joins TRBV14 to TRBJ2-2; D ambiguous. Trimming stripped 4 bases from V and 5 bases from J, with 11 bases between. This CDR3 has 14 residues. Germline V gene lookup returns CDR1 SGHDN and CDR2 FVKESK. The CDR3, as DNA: TGTGCCAGCAGCCGAGCAGGTAGAACCGGGGAGCTGTTTTTT. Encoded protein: CASSRAGRTGELFF.

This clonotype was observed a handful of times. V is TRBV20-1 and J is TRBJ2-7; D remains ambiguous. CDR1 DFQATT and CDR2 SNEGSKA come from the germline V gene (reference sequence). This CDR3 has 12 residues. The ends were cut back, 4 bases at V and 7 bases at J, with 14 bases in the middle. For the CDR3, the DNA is TGCAGTGCTAACGAGGCATTGGGGGAGCAGTACTTC. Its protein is CSANEALGEQYF.

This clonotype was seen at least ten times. The CDR3 DNA reads TGTGCCAGCAGCTTAACGGGGGCCGTTTCACCCCTCCACTTT. Translation gives CASSLTGAVSPLHF. The J gene is TRBJ1-6, the V gene TRBV11-3; possible D gene TRBD1, 6 bases. This CDR3 comprises 14 residues. CDR1 and CDR2 (germline): SGHNT, YENEEA. V was clipped by 2 bases and J by 9 bases, with 11 bases between them.

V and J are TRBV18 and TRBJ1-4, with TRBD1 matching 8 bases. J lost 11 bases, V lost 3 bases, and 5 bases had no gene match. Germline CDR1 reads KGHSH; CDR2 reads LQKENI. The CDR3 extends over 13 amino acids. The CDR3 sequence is CASSPDRVGKLFF. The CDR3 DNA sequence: TGTGCCAGCTCACCGGACAGGGTTGGCAAACTGTTTTTT.

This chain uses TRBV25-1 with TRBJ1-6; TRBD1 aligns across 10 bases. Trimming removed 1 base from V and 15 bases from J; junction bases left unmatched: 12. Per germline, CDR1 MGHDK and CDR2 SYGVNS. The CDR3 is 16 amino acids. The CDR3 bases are TGTGCCAGCAGTGAATTCGCCGGGACAGGGGCGACTAACCTCCACTTT. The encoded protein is CASSEFAGTGATNLHF. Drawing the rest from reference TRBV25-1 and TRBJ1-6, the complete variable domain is EADIYQTPRYLVIGTGKKITLECSQTMGHDKMYWYQQDPGMELHLIHYSYGVNSTEKGDLSSESTVSRIRTEHFPLTLESARPSHTSQYLCASSEFAGTGATNLHFGNGTRLTVT.

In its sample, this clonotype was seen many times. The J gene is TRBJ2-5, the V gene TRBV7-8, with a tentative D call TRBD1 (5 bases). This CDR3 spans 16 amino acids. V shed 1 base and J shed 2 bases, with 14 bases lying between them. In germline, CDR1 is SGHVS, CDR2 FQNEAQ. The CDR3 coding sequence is TGTGCCAGCAGCTTAGATGACAGCCTCGAGCAAGAGACCCAGTACTTC. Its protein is CASSLDDSLEQETQYF.

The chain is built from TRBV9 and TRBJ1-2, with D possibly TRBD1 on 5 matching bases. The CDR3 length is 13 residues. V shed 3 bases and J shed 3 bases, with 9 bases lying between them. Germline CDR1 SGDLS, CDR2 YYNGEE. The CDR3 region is CASSDRDYYGYTF. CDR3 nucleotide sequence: TGTGCCAGCAGCGACCGGGACTACTATGGCTACACCTTC.